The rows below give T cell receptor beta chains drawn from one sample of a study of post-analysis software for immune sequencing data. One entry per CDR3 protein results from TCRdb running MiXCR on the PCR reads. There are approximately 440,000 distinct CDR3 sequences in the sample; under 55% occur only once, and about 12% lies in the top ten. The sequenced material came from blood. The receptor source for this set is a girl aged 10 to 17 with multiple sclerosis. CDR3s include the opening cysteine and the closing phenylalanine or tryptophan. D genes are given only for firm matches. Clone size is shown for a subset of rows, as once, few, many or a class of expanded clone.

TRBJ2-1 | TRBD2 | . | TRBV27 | TGTGCCAGCAACACTGGTAGACGGGAGGGGTACAATGAGCAGTTCTTC | CASNTGRREGYNEQFF
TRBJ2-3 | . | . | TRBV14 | TGTGCCAGCAGCCAACAAAGAAGCACAGATACGCAGTATTTT | CASSQQRSTDTQYF
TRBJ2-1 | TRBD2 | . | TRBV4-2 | TGTGCCAGCAATCCGGGGACTAGCGACCACGATGAGCAGTTCTTC | CASNPGTSDHDEQFF
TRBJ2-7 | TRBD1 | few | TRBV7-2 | TGTGCCAGCAGCCCACAGGGGGCGCGATCCTACGAGCAGTACTTC | CASSPQGARSYEQYF
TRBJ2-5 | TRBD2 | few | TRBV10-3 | TGTGCCATCAGTGCCAGACTAGCGGGAGAGGGAGAGACCCAGTACTTC | CAISARLAGEGETQYF
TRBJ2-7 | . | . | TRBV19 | TGTGCCAGTTCCTCGGGAAGGGACTTCTACGAGCAGTACTTC | CASSSGRDFYEQYF
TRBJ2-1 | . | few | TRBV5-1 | TGCGCCAGCAGCTTGGTTGACTCCTTAGGGTACAATGAGCAGTTCTTC | CASSLVDSLGYNEQFF
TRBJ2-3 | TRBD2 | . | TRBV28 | TGTGCCAGCAGCGCGGGACTAGCATTAGATACGCAGTATTTT | CASSAGLALDTQYF
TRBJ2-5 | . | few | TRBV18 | TGTGCCAGCTCACCGAGCAGCTCCTCAAACAATGAGCAGTACTTC | CASSPSSSSNNEQYF
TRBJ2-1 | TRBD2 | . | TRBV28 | TGTGCCAGCAGTTTTTCCCGGACTAGACGCTACAATGAGCAGTTCTTC | CASSFSRTRRYNEQFF
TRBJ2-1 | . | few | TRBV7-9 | TGTGCCAGCAGCTTAGGGGCAGGGCCCTACAATGAGCAGTTCTTC | CASSLGAGPYNEQFF
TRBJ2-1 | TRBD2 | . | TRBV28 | TGTGCCAGCACCCGGACTAGCGGACACAATGAGCAGTTCTTC | CASTRTSGHNEQFF
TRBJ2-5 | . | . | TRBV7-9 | TGTGCCAGCAGCTTCGGGCTAGCTCAAGAGACCCAGTACTTC | CASSFGLAQETQYF
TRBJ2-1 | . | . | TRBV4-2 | TGTGCCAGCAGCCAAGACCCGCTCCGCGGCAATGAGCAGTTCTTC | CASSQDPLRGNEQFF
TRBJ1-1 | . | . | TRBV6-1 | TGTGCCAGCAGTACCCGGGACTCATCGAACACTGAAGCTTTCTTT | CASSTRDSSNTEAFF
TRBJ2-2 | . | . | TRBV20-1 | TGCAGTGCAAACCGGGGCTGGAACACCGGGGAGCTGTTTTTT | CSANRGWNTGELFF
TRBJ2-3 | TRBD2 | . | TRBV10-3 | TGTGCCATCAGTGAGTCTAGCGGGAGTAGAGATACGCAGTATTTT | CAISESSGSRDTQYF
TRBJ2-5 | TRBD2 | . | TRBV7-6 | TGTGCCAGCAGCTTAGGTGCGGGAGATTATGAGACCCAGTACTTC | CASSLGAGDYETQYF
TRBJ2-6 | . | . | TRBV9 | TGTGCCAGCAGCGTACCGGGACGGGGCTCTGGGGCCAACGTCCTGACTTTC | CASSVPGRGSGANVLTF
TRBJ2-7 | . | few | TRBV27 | TGTGCCAGCAGGGCCAGGGCCAACCTTTACGAGCAGTACTTC | CASRARANLYEQYF
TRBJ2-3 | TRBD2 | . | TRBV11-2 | TGTGCCAGCAGCTCGGGACTAGCGGGTCTCGGGAACACAGATACGCAGTATTTT | CASSSGLAGLGNTDTQYF
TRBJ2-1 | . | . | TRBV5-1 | TGCGCCAGCAGCTTGACTGTTATGGTAGACTACAATGAGCAGTTCTTC | CASSLTVMVDYNEQFF
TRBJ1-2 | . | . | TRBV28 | TGTGCCAGCAGTCCATCGGGAGCCCGGCGTGGCTACACCTTC | CASSPSGARRGYTF
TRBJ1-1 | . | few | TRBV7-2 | TGTGCCAGCAGCTTAAGTGAGGTCCTGAACACTGAAGCTTTCTTT | CASSLSEVLNTEAFF
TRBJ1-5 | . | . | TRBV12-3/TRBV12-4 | TGTGCCAGCACCGGGGGCGGGAGGGGCAATCAGCCCCAGCATTTT | CASTGGGRGNQPQHF
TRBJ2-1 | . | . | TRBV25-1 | TGTGCCAGCACCCCGAGTGGGGCGGTTCGGAATGAGCAGTTCTTC | CASTPSGAVRNEQFF
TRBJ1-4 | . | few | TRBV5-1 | TGCGCCAGCAGCGAGGGACACACAACTAATGAAAAACTGTTTTTT | CASSEGHTTNEKLFF
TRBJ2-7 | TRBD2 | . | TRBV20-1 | TGCAGTGCTAAGGGACTAGCGGGGCCGTGGTCCTACGAGCAGTACTTC | CSAKGLAGPWSYEQYF
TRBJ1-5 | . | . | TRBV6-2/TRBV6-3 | TGTGCCAGCAGTCCCCTCGTGGGCGGGGGCAATCAGCCCCAGCATTTT | CASSPLVGGGNQPQHF
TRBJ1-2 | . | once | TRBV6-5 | TGTGCCAGCAGTTACTGGGAAGGGAGGGGTAACTATGGCTACACCTTC | CASSYWEGRGNYGYTF
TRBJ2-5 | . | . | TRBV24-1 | TGTGCCACCAGTACTGGTTTGGAGCAGTACTTC | CATSTGLEQYF
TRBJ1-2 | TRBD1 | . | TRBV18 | TGTGCCAGCTCACCGGGGACAGGCTCACCTGGCTATGGCTACACCTTC | CASSPGTGSPGYGYTF
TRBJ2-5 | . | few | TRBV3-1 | TGTGCCAGTCAAACCGGGACCCCCCTTGCGGAGACCCAGTACTTC | CASQTGTPLAETQYF
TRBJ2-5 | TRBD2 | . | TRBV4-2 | TGTGCCAGCAGCCAAGGGCTAGCGGGAGCAGCGCAGTACTTC | CASSQGLAGAAQYF
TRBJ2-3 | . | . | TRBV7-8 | TGTGCCAGCAGCCCCAGGTCCGGGGGATTCGCAGATACGCAGTATTTT | CASSPRSGGFADTQYF
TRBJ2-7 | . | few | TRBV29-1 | TGCAGCGTGGGAGGGGGCAGTGGAACCTACGAGCAGTACTTC | CSVGGGSGTYEQYF
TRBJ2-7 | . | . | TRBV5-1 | TGCGCCAGCAGTCGTAGCCGCTACGAGCAGTACTTC | CASSRSRYEQYF
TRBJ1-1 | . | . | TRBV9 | TGTGCCAGCAGCGTAGATGGGCGGAGGACTGAAGCTTTCTTT | CASSVDGRRTEAFF
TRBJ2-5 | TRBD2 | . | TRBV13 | TGTGCCAGCAGCCCACGCGATAGAGGGACTAGCGGGAGTGAGACCCAGTACTTC | CASSPRDRGTSGSETQYF
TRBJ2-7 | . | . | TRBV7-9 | TGTGCCAGCAGCTTCGATAAGCCCTACGAGCAGTACTTC | CASSFDKPYEQYF
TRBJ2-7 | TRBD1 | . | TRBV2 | TGTGCCAGCAGCTTCAGGGGGCTTAACGAGCAGTACTTC | CASSFRGLNEQYF
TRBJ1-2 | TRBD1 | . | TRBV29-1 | TGCAGCGTTGGGGACAGTAACTGTGGCTACACCTTC | CSVGDSNCGYTF
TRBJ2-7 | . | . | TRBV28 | TGTGCCAGCAGTTATAAGGGGACTTCCTACGAGCAGTACTTC | CASSYKGTSYEQYF
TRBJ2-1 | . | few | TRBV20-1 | TGCAGTGCTGCCCCAGGGTTCGATGAGCAGTTCTTC | CSAAPGFDEQFF
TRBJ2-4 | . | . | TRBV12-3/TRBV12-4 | TGTGCCAGCAGTGCCCTTGGAGTTGGCAAAAACATTCAGTACTTC | CASSALGVGKNIQYF
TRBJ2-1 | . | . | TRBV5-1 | TGCGCCAGCAGCCCCGACGGGACTCCTGAGCAGTTCTTC | CASSPDGTPEQFF
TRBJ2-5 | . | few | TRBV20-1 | TGCAGTGCTACCCGGAACTCCCAAGAGACCCAGTACTTC | CSATRNSQETQYF
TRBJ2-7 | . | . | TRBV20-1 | TGCAGTGCTCCGACAGGTTCCTCGTACGAGCAGTACTTC | CSAPTGSSYEQYF
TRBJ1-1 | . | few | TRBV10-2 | TGCGCCAGCAGTGATCTACCTCAGGGCACTGAAGCTTTCTTT | CASSDLPQGTEAFF
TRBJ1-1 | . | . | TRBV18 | TGTGCCAGCTCACCTAAGGACGGGACTGAAGCTTTCTTT | CASSPKDGTEAFF
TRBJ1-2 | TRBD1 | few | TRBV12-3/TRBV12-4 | TGTGCCAGCAGTTCGGGACAGGGAACCTATGGCTACACCTTC | CASSSGQGTYGYTF
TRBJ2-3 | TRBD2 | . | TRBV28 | TGTGCCAGTCAAACCAGCGGGAGGGTAATCACAGATACGCAGTATTTT | CASQTSGRVITDTQYF
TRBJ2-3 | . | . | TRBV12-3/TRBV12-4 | TGTGCCAGCAGTACCCGGGGTGATACGCAGTATTTT | CASSTRGDTQYF
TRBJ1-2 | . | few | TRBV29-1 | TGCAGCGTACGCCGAAGCTTGGAAGCGGGCTATGGCTACACCTTC | CSVRRSLEAGYGYTF
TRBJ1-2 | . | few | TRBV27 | TGTGCCAGCAGTCTGGTATGGCCGCGTGACTACACCTTC | CASSLVWPRDYTF
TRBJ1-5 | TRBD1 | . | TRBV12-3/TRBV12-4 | TGTGCCAGCAGACAGGGGGCAAGCAATCAGCCCCAGCATTTT | CASRQGASNQPQHF
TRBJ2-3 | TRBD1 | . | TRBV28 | TGTGCCAGCACACAAAGACAGGGGCTCGGCGCAGATACGCAGTATTTT | CASTQRQGLGADTQYF
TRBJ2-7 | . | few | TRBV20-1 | TGCAGTGCTGACGACAGGCGACGCTCCTACGAGCAGTACTTC | CSADDRRRSYEQYF
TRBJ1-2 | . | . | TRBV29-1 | TGCAGCGTTGAAGGCAGGGACTATGGCTACACCTTC | CSVEGRDYGYTF
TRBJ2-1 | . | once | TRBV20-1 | TGCAGTGCTAGCCCAACAGGGAGGAATGAGCAGTTCTTC | CSASPTGRNEQFF